Sequencing of this TCR beta chain was carried out in a study of cytotoxic CD8 clonotypes in ibrutinib-treated CLL (TCRdb year 2021). In terms of the full investigation: The cohort had 11 relapsed/refractory and roughly 15 treatment-naive patients; approximately 17 were IGHV unmutated. Every sample from remission and from progressive disease was obtained while the patients were still on ibrutinib. Cryopreserved peripheral blood mononuclear cells were collected at three points: before therapy, at response, and at either sustained remission or disease progression. Responses were partial in approximately 24 patients and complete in 2; after median about 63 months follow-up, about 14 stayed in remission and approximately 12 progressed. Longitudinal samples were available for about 30% of the roughly 86 trial participants. On average, each sample had about 250,000 productive templates and under 95,000 productive rearrangements. Response samples were taken after a median of approximately 12 months on treatment, ranging from about 6 to 36 months.

The goal of deep resolution MiSeq sequencing was a depth between 1 in 1 million and 1 in 200,000 T cells, and coverage averaged 10x per clonotype. The immunoSEQ hsTCRB Kit was used to generate TCR beta libraries. Regarding the original processing steps: ImmunoSEQ Data Assistant and ImmunoSEQ Analyzer were used for data analysis, and V, D and J genes were assigned according to IMGT definitions. Clonality, which ranges from 0 to 1, was calculated as one minus the normalized Shannon entropy of productive rearrangement frequencies. Only overrepresented clonotypes making up at least 0.05% of the repertoire of each patient were included in the public clonotype analysis. Some 13 age-matched healthy donor repertoires from immuneACCESS were used as controls for clonality. Held by TCRdb, this immuneACCESS table contains in-frame sequences only and omits some clones. Under half of the omission traces to an unresolved V gene where checked; the cause of the rest is unknown. V and J calls and clone size are as listed in that table; D and trimming were resolved from the DNA. For this sample there are 90,000 to 100,000 clones; 78% appear just once. The leading ten clones occupy about 29% of the sample.

The research as a whole found: At ibrutinib response clonality went up, during sustained remission it held steady, and at progression it dropped back toward baseline. Baseline clonality was found to be higher than that of age-matched healthy donors and was strongly correlated with circulating CD8+ T-cell counts. Public clonotypes were rare and either shrank or stayed stable during treatment, and the rise in clonality at ibrutinib response reflected expansion of private clonotypes. Sampling times were not matched between patients in sustained remission and patients whose disease was progressing, and lymph node repertoires were not examined.

Explained via the paper, the time point label denotes: eleven to twelve months on ibrutinib. For TCR beta library preparation, around 2 micrograms of genomic DNA were isolated from cryopreserved PBMCs. Longitudinal blood samples from CLL patients on ibrutinib monotherapy underwent high-throughput TCR beta sequencing. The patients took part in an open-label, single-center phase 2 trial of ibrutinib monotherapy. V is trimmed back by 0 bases and J by 1 base, and the junction contains 5 bases that no gene match accounts for. The CDR3 runs 17 amino acids, cysteine and phenylalanine included. The sequence is cut down to CDR3 DNA, 51 bases in frame from base 1. CDR1 SGDLS and CDR2 YYNGEE are derived from the germline V gene. To note about this clone: What antigen it recognizes has not been identified. No much larger clone exists at a distance of one base, and base qualities are not known.

The sample consisted of PBMCs, taken after 12 months of ibrutinib treatment. The sequence joins TRBV9 to TRBJ2-5, and 11 junction bases match TRBD2. The sequence was obtained from a human donor with chronic lymphocytic leukemia. This receptor carries the CDR3 CASSVASGGTPQETQYF. The base sequence is TGTGCCAGCAGCGTAGCTAGCGGGGGGACTCCCCAAGAGACCCAGTACTTC.